The entry that follows covers one TCR beta chain sequence. This clone appeared many times. The antigen it binds to is not known. No base quality values were provided; no much bigger clone lies one nucleotide off. This sample is part of a study of metastatic and nonmetastatic thyroid tumors (TCRdb year 2020). About the full investigation: Repertoires were compared across peripheral blood and tumor or nodule tissue samples from malignant and benign thyroid patients.

Study-level results and caveats: TCR beta diversity was reported as significantly higher in malignant tumors than in benign nodules, in both blood and tumor samples.

No patient had received any treatment before thyroid surgery. Using T-cell receptor beta sequencing, the researchers looked back retrospectively at clinical samples from patients, gathered between about 2011 and 2018. Receptors were amplified or captured by PCR. The sequencer was an Illumina HiSeq 4000. High-throughput sequencing was used to profile the CDR3 region of the TCR beta-chain in every patient. On the study's bioinformatics: A classifier to discriminate distant-metastatic papillary thyroid cancer patients was built from CDR3 differences across clinicopathological groups. Repertoire diversity was assessed with the Shannon index, and tumor-blood repertoire similarity with the Morisita-Horn index. The public reads were run again by TCRdb, first through fastp at Q25 and then through MiXCR, and only productive beta chains were kept. These V and J calls derive from TCRdb rather than the authors' analysis. This sample holds fewer than 15,000 clones; around 23% were observed only once. The ten largest clones capture around 7.2% of the sample.

The clonotype originates from a female donor with papillary thyroid cancer or a benign thyroid nodule (not recorded which). Some clones in this sample may be carry-over from other donors' samples. Sequencing was performed on tumor tissue.

Here is the DNA: TGTGCCAGCAATATAGCGGAAGCTCACACAGATACGCAGTATTTT. Protein translation: CASNIAEAHTDTQYF. The chain joins TRBV6-1 to TRBJ2-3; perhaps TRBD2 is the D gene, with 6 bases matching. Sequences MNHNS (CDR1) and SASEGT (CDR2) are obtained from the germline V gene. From its cysteine to its phenylalanine, the CDR3 spans 15 amino acids. Only the CDR3 DNA is retained, 45 bases long and in frame from the first base. Trimming removed 7 bases from V and 2 bases from J, leaving 16 bases between the germline ends.